These T cell receptor beta chains were read from a single sample in a study of T cell repertoires in cytomegalovirus infection. TCRdb processed the reads anew with MiXCR; each CDR3 protein has one entry. The sample gives a few hundred thousand distinct CDR3 sequences, less than 30% of which show up once; less than 15% is in the top ten. Sample: PBMCs. These receptors came from a human donor in good health (CMV status not recorded). Some clones in this sample may be carry-over from other donors' samples. CDR3s include the opening cysteine and the closing phenylalanine or tryptophan.

v_call cdr3_aa
TRBV11-2 CASSTPPDSYGYTF
TRBV27 CASSFVGGRPYSTDTQYF
TRBV7-2 CASRDPGLGSYNEQFF
TRBV27 CASKSGFKSSYNEQFF
TRBV12-3/TRBV12-4 CASSPQRRADTQYF
TRBV11-2 CASSSTRTETQYF
TRBV4-1 CASLRTGGVKAEAFF
TRBV6-1 CASTGGSGTGELFF
TRBV5-1 CASSPITGDHQPQHF
TRBV27 CASSFEDTRYNEQFF
TRBV7-2 CASSLQKNYGYTF
TRBV4-3 CASSQDGAEAGSSYNEQFF
TRBV2 CASSDAGEQFF
TRBV7-2 CASSFGTSGEPYEQYF
TRBV7-2 CASSLLAGEGEQYF
TRBV7-2 CASSLADIQYF
TRBV27 CASSAYSNTEAFF
TRBV30 CAWSEGQTYEQYF
TRBV4-3 CASSQEFRGLTDTQYF
TRBV7-2 CASSFNQGASYEQFF
TRBV5-5 CASSLWRETGELFF
TRBV7-6 CASSFSSSYEQYF
TRBV7-9 CASSLGGLAGGNNEQFF
TRBV9 CASSYQDGHREGYTF